The rows below give T cell receptor beta chains drawn from one sample of a study of blood T cell repertoires in COVID-19. Sequenced by immunoSEQ multiplex PCR; TCRdb stores in-frame clones only, minus some. The sample yields roughly 18,000 clones, roughly 88% seen once. Specimen: peripheral blood. Source of these receptors: a human donor in a cohort sampled during active COVID-19. Both conserved end residues are part of each CDR3. The D gene is left open where the match is weak. Rows give clone size only sometimes, using once, few, many, or a class for an expanded clone.

size | J | V | D | DNA | CDR3
. | TRBJ2-5 | TRBV5-1 | . | TGCGCCAGCAGCTTGGTTCAGGGGCCGGAGACCCAGTACTTC | CASSLVQGPETQYF
. | TRBJ2-7 | TRBV27 | TRBD2 | TGTGCCAGCAGAGGGACTAACTCCTACGAGCAGTACTTC | CASRGTNSYEQYF
. | TRBJ2-1 | TRBV6-2/TRBV6-3 | TRBD2 | TGTGCCAGCAGTTGGACTAGCGGGGATACCTACAATGAGCAGTTCTTC | CASSWTSGDTYNEQFF
. | TRBJ2-5 | TRBV30 | TRBD2 | TGTGCCTGGAGTCGAGGACTAGCGGGAAAAGAGACCCAGTACTTC | CAWSRGLAGKETQYF
. | TRBJ2-1 | TRBV13 | TRBD2 | TGTGCCAGCAGCTCGGGACTAGCGGGGGGGCCTTCCTACAATGAGCAGTTCTTC | CASSSGLAGGPSYNEQFF
. | TRBJ2-3 | TRBV6-5 | . | TGTGCCAGCCCCCAGATAAGCACAGATACGCAGTATTTT | CASPQISTDTQYF
. | TRBJ1-2 | TRBV30 | TRBD1 | TGTGCCTGGAGTACACCGGGACAGGAGTATGGCTACACCTTC | CAWSTPGQEYGYTF
. | TRBJ2-7 | TRBV23-1 | TRBD1 | TGCGCCAGCAGTCCACCTAGTGTAACCCGGGACAGGGAGCCCTACGAGCAGTACTTC | CASSPPSVTRDREPYEQYF
. | TRBJ1-2 | TRBV5-1 | . | TGCGCCAGCAGCTTGGAGGGGACTAACTATGGCTACACCTTC | CASSLEGTNYGYTF
. | TRBJ2-2 | TRBV5-6 | TRBD1 | TGTGCCAGCAGCTCGACAGGGATGGGCACCGGGGAGCTGTTTTTT | CASSSTGMGTGELFF
. | TRBJ1-3 | TRBV5-4 | . | TGTGCCAGCAGCCAGGGGTCTGGAAACACCATATATTTT | CASSQGSGNTIYF
. | TRBJ2-7 | TRBV7-2 | . | TGTGCCAGCACCCAACAGGGTGTCAACGAGCAGTACTTC | CASTQQGVNEQYF
few | TRBJ2-7 | TRBV6-5 | TRBD1 | TGTGCCAGCAGTTTCCGGGACAGGGGAGTTGAGCAGTACTTC | CASSFRDRGVEQYF
. | TRBJ2-1 | TRBV6-2/TRBV6-3 | TRBD2 | TGTGCCAGCAGTTACTTCGCGGGAGGGGGGGCAGAGCAGTTCTTC | CASSYFAGGGAEQFF
. | TRBJ2-2 | TRBV7-6 | . | TGTGCCAGCAGCTTAGCGGCCAGGGGCACCGGGGAGCTGTTTTTT | CASSLAARGTGELFF
. | TRBJ2-6 | TRBV15 | TRBD2 | TGTGCCACCAGCGGCGGACTAGCGGGTGGCTCTGGGGCCAACGTCCTGACTTTC | CATSGGLAGGSGANVLTF
. | TRBJ1-6 | TRBV6-6 | . | TGTGCCAGCAGAACCGGGGTCGTTAATTCACCCCTCCACTTT | CASRTGVVNSPLHF
. | TRBJ2-1 | TRBV9 | TRBD1 | TGTGCCAGCAGCCCGGGACAGGGCGGCTCCTACAATGAGCAGTTCTTC | CASSPGQGGSYNEQFF
. | TRBJ2-7 | TRBV2 | . | TGTGCCAGCAAGGAGGAACCTCCTCAAACCTACGAGCAGTACTTC | CASKEEPPQTYEQYF
. | TRBJ2-1 | TRBV7-3 | TRBD2 | TGTGCCAGCAGCCAAGGACAGAGCGGGAGTAGATACAATGAGCAGTTCTTC | CASSQGQSGSRYNEQFF
. | TRBJ2-7 | TRBV6-5 | TRBD2 | TGTGCCAGCAGACTAGCGGCAACCTACGAGCAGTACTTC | CASRLAATYEQYF
. | TRBJ2-7 | TRBV30 | TRBD1 | TGTGCCTGGAGTGTACGTAGGGGGCTTCTCTACGAGCAGTACTTC | CAWSVRRGLLYEQYF
. | TRBJ1-1 | TRBV5-6 | . | TGTGCCAGCAGAATAGGAGAAATGAACACTGAAGCTTTCTTT | CASRIGEMNTEAFF
. | TRBJ2-4 | TRBV7-2 | . | TGTGCCAGCAGCTTGACAGCCATAGCCAAAAACATTCAGTACTTC | CASSLTAIAKNIQYF
. | TRBJ2-5 | TRBV6-5 | TRBD2 | TGTGCCAGCAGTTACTTCTTAGCGGGGGGGCGAGAGACCCAGTACTTC | CASSYFLAGGRETQYF
. | TRBJ2-5 | TRBV5-6 | . | TGTGCCAGCAGCTCCCCAAGGGGGGGAGAGACCCAGTACTTC | CASSSPRGGETQYF
. | TRBJ1-2 | TRBV28 | TRBD1 | TGTGCCAGCAGACGTCCCGGGACAGGGGGCTCATATGGCTACACCTTC | CASRRPGTGGSYGYTF
. | TRBJ2-3 | TRBV10-3 | TRBD2 | TGTGCCATCAGTGAGTCGGTAGCGGGGGAATTAACTAGCACAGATACGCAGTATTTT | CAISESVAGELTSTDTQYF
. | TRBJ1-4 | TRBV28 | TRBD1 | TGTGCCAGCAGATCCGGGACAGGGGGGGGTGAAAAACTGTTTTTT | CASRSGTGGGEKLFF
. | TRBJ2-1 | TRBV7-2 | . | TGTGCCAGCAGCTTAGTGCCGGACGGAGGTAGGCGTGAGCAGTTCTTC | CASSLVPDGGRREQFF
. | TRBJ2-4 | TRBV6-5 | . | TGTGCCAGCAGTTCGAGGTTAGCCAAAAACATTCAGTACTTC | CASSSRLAKNIQYF
once | TRBJ1-2 | TRBV6-5 | TRBD1 | TGTGCCAGCAGGATTACAGGGGGCTCTAACTATGGCTACACCTTC | CASRITGGSNYGYTF
. | TRBJ1-6 | TRBV3-1/TRBV3-2 | TRBD1 | TGTGCCAGCAGCCCTACAGGGGGGAATTCACCCCTCCACTTT | CASSPTGGNSPLHF
. | TRBJ1-5 | TRBV30 | TRBD1 | TGTGCCTGGAACCCCGGGACAGGTAGACAGCCCCAGCATTTT | CAWNPGTGRQPQHF